Listed here is a single T cell receptor (beta chain). What it binds is unknown. Method: immunoSEQ multiplex PCR; TCRdb's copy keeps in-frame clones and lacks some. The repertoire includes 2 million to 3 million clones, approximately 94% of them detected once, and over 0.12% sits in the top ten. This record comes from a study of shared clonotypes between healthy human individuals. The germline V and J ends were trimmed by 2 bases and 1 base, with 7 bases remaining between them. This CDR3 has 14 amino acids. Germline CDR1 reads SGHTS; CDR2 reads YDEGEE. Overall study findings and caveats: Genetic and exposure-history diversity was limited by the small donor number. The study generally estimated greater richness for naive than memory subsets. Clonotype sharing across donors was expected to vary with sequencing depth.

The sample taken for sequencing was naive CD4+ T cells sorted from blood. Subset in this sample: CD45RA+ positively selected. The receptor's source is a man younger than 30 in good health. V gene TRBV5-8 combines with J gene TRBJ1-5; D call uncertain. CDR3 bases: TGTGCCAGCAGCTTCTTCAGAAGCAATCAGCCCCAGCATTTT. Residues: CASSFFRSNQPQHF.